A selection of T cell receptor beta chains follows, all from one sample in a study of human T cells and chemical hapten exposure. Via MiXCR, TCRdb re-called the RACE reads, giving one row per CDR3 protein. The sample records fewer than 500,000 distinct CDR3 sequences, approximately 4.4% being singletons. Sequencing was performed on whole blood, taken in connection with sensitization to the hapten diphenylcyclopropenone (DPC). The receptors shown here come from a woman between 50 and 59 years old with alopecia areata. Some clones in this sample may be carry-over from other donors' samples. Each CDR3 is given with its conserved first and last residue. Fields, in order: J gene, D gene, V gene, clone size, CDR3 protein, CDR3 DNA. The D gene is left open where the match is weak. The size field is filled for only some rows; it gives once, few, many or a size class.

J gene: TRBJ1-5
D gene: .
V gene: TRBV6-1
clone size: few
CDR3 protein: CASLKGDQPQHF
CDR3 DNA: TGTGCCAGCCTGAAGGGTGATCAGCCCCAGCATTTT

J gene: TRBJ1-4
D gene: .
V gene: TRBV20-1
clone size: many
CDR3 protein: CSALFYPGLNEKLFF
CDR3 DNA: TGCAGTGCTCTCTTCTACCCGGGCCTCAATGAAAAACTGTTTTTT

J gene: TRBJ2-1
D gene: .
V gene: TRBV28
clone size: .
CDR3 protein: CASSFSGAQFF
CDR3 DNA: TGTGCCAGCAGTTTCTCAGGGGCCCAGTTCTTC

J gene: TRBJ2-1
D gene: TRBD2
V gene: TRBV15
clone size: .
CDR3 protein: CATSREKPGTNNEQFF
CDR3 DNA: TGTGCCACCAGCAGGGAAAAACCCGGGACTAACAATGAGCAGTTCTTC

J gene: TRBJ2-3
D gene: TRBD2
V gene: TRBV4-2
clone size: .
CDR3 protein: CASSQDASGAPYTQYF
CDR3 DNA: TGTGCCAGCAGCCAAGATGCTAGCGGGGCACCTTATACGCAGTATTTT

J gene: TRBJ2-2
D gene: .
V gene: TRBV28
clone size: .
CDR3 protein: CASSLGTGLNTGELFF
CDR3 DNA: TGTGCCAGCAGTTTAGGCACAGGGCTGAACACCGGGGAGCTGTTTTTT

J gene: TRBJ2-7
D gene: .
V gene: TRBV30
clone size: many
CDR3 protein: CAWSNPLRTYEQYF
CDR3 DNA: TGTGCCTGGAGTAACCCACTGAGAACTTACGAGCAGTACTTC

J gene: TRBJ2-3
D gene: TRBD2
V gene: TRBV5-1
clone size: few
CDR3 protein: CASSPGLAGGSGADTQYF
CDR3 DNA: TGCGCCAGCAGCCCCGGACTAGCGGGGGGCTCAGGGGCAGATACGCAGTATTTT

J gene: TRBJ1-1
D gene: .
V gene: TRBV13
clone size: many
CDR3 protein: CASSFGRETEAFF
CDR3 DNA: TGTGCCAGCAGCTTCGGCAGGGAGACTGAAGCTTTCTTT

J gene: TRBJ1-1
D gene: .
V gene: TRBV7-2
clone size: .
CDR3 protein: CAIPRAPNTEAFF
CDR3 DNA: TGTGCCATCCCACGGGCGCCGAACACTGAAGCTTTCTTT